These 4 T cell receptor beta chains originate from one sample sequenced in a study of cytomegalovirus exposure and HLA in healthy donors. Use of 60 Vbeta and 13 Jbeta primers characterized the PCR. Profiled with immunoSEQ multiplex PCR; TCRdb holds only in-frame clones, not every one. This table holds 90,000 to 120,000 clones, almost 80% found once. Sample: PBMCs. Receptors were obtained from a man in his sixties in good health and CMV-seropositive.

This clone appeared a few times. The chain employs TRBV19 and TRBJ1-3; no firm D call. The CDR3 runs 12 residues. The germline gives CDR1 LNHDA, CDR2 SQIVND (reference sequence). V lost 5 bases, J lost 3 bases, and 5 bases lay in between. The CDR3 nucleotides are TGTGCCAGTAGTCTTAATGGAAACACCATATATTTT. Translating gives CASSLNGNTIYF.

This chain connects TRBV5-1 to TRBJ2-2, with TRBD1 matching 9 bases. V dropped 2 bases and J dropped 3; count of bases not matched to a gene: 11. This CDR3 has 18 residues. Germline V gene lookup returns CDR1 SGHRS and CDR2 YFSETQ. The CDR3 reads CASSFTKSDRGYTGELFF. In nucleotides, the CDR3 is TGCGCCAGCAGCTTCACCAAAAGTGACAGGGGGTACACCGGGGAGCTGTTTTTT.

V gene TRBV11-2 combines with J gene TRBJ2-3, with TRBD2 matching over 8 bases. Unmatched junction bases numbered 5, after V lost 2 bases and J lost 4 bases. CDR3 length: 15 amino acids. Germline CDR1 and CDR2: SGHAT and FQNNGV. CDR3 sequence: CASSLWRGAADTQYF. The CDR3, as DNA: TGTGCCAGCAGCTTATGGCGGGGGGCCGCAGATACGCAGTATTTT.

The rearrangement joins TRBV28 to TRBJ2-1; D is possibly TRBD2 (6 bases). The CDR3 loop spans 15 amino acids. V was shortened by 2 bases and J by 5 bases, with 13 bases between the two germline ends. Germline CDR1 MDHEN, CDR2 SYDVKM. In DNA form, the CDR3 reads TGTGCCAGCAGTTTAAGCGGGTTAGACCACAATGAGCAGTTCTTC. This codes for CASSLSGLDHNEQFF.